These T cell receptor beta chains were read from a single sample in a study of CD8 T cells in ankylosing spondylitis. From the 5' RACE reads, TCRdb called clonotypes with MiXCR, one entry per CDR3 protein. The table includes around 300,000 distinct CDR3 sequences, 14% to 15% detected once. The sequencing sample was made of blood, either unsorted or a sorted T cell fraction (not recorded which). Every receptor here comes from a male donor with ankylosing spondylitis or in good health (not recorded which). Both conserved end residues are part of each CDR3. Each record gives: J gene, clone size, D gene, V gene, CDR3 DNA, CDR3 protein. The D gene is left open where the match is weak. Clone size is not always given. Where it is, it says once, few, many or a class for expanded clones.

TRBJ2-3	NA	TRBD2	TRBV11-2	TGTGCCAGCAGCTTAATCGGACTAGCGGGGGGGCCAACAGATACGCAGTATTTT	CASSLIGLAGGPTDTQYF
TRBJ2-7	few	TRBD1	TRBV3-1	TGTGCCAGCAGCTCAAGAACAGGGGCCGGCTCCTACGAGCAGTACTTC	CASSSRTGAGSYEQYF
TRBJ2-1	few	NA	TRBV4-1	TGCGCCAGCAGCCCTGGACAGACCCCTTACAATGAGCAGTTCTTC	CASSPGQTPYNEQFF
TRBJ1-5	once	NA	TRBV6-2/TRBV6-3	TGTGCCAGCAGGAAACAGACAAATCAGCCCCAGCATTTT	CASRKQTNQPQHF
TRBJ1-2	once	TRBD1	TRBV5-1	TGCGCCAGCAGCTCCTACCCGGGACAGGGGGGCTATGGCTACACCTTC	CASSSYPGQGGYGYTF
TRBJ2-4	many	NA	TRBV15	TGTGCCACCAGCAGAGATCTAGGCGGAGCCAAAAACATTCAGTACTTC	CATSRDLGGAKNIQYF
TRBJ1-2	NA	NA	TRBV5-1	TGCGCCAGCAGCTTGGATCTCTCGGGGCCTTATGGCTACACCTTC	CASSLDLSGPYGYTF
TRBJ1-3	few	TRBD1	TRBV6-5	TGTGCCAGCAGTTACAGAACAGGGGGCTTGGGAAACACCATATATTTT	CASSYRTGGLGNTIYF
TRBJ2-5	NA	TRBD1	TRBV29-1	TGCAGCGTCTCGGGACAGGGCCTCCAAGAGACCCAGTACTTC	CSVSGQGLQETQYF
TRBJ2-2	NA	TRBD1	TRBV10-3	TGTGCCATCAGCCCGGACAGGGTGGGCGGGGAGCTGTTTTTT	CAISPDRVGGELFF
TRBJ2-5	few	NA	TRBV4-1	TGCGCCAGCAGCCAAGAGAGTGCAGGGATTGTGCGGGAGACCCAGTACTTC	CASSQESAGIVRETQYF
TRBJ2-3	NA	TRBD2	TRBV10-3	TGTGCCATCAGTGAAAGACTAGCGGGGGGAGGCACAGATACGCAGTATTTT	CAISERLAGGGTDTQYF
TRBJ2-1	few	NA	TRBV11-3	TGTGCCAGCGCAAGTGGGGCAAGTCAATGGGAGCAGTTCTTC	CASASGASQWEQFF
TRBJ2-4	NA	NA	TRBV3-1	TGTGCCAGCAGCCAAGGACTAGCCAAAAACATTCAGTACTTC	CASSQGLAKNIQYF
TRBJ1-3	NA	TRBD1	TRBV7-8	TGTGCCAGCAGCTTAGCTGACAGGGGGGTCGGAAACACCATATATTTT	CASSLADRGVGNTIYF
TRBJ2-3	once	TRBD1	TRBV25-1	TGTGCCAGCTCTCGGACAGGGGGCGCAGATACGCAGTATTTT	CASSRTGGADTQYF
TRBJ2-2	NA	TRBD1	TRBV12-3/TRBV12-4	TGTGCCAGCAGAACAGGGGTGTACACCGGGGAGCTGTTTTTT	CASRTGVYTGELFF
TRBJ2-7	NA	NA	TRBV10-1	TGCGCCAGCAGTGAAATACAGGTGCCTTCCTACGAGCAGTACTTC	CASSEIQVPSYEQYF
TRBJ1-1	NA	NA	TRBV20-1	TGCAGTGCTAGTTCCTCTTTATCGAACACTGAAGCTTTCTTT	CSASSSLSNTEAFF
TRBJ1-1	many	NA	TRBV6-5	TGTGCCAGCAATTTGGGGGGAGCTAACACTGAAGCTTTCTTT	CASNLGGANTEAFF
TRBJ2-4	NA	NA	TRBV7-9	TGTGCCAGCAGCTTAGGTCGGCCTCGAAGGGACATTCAGTACTTC	CASSLGRPRRDIQYF
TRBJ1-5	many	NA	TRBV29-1	TGCAGCGCTCAGGAGAATAGCAATCAGCCCCAGCATTTT	CSAQENSNQPQHF
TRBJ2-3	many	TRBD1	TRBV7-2	TGTGCCAGCAGCCTACAGGGACAGGGGTCAGATACGCAGTATTTT	CASSLQGQGSDTQYF
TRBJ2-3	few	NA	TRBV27	TGTGCCAGCAGTTTCGGCGGGGTAGTCACAGATACGCAGTATTTT	CASSFGGVVTDTQYF
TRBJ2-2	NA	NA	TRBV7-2	TGTGCCAGCAGCTTAGGCAACTTCTATAACACCGGGGAGCTGTTTTTT	CASSLGNFYNTGELFF
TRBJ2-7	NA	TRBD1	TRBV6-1	TGTGCCAGCAGCCAGGGACAGCGCCTGTGGGAGCAGTACTTC	CASSQGQRLWEQYF
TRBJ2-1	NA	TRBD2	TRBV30	TGTGCCTGGAGTCCGGGGGGGCCTTCCGATGAGCAGTTCTTC	CAWSPGGPSDEQFF
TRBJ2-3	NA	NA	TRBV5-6	TGTGCCAGCAGCGTAGGACTGGAATCAGATACGCAGTATTTT	CASSVGLESDTQYF
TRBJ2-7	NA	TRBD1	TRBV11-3	TGTGCCAGCAGCTTCGGTAGAGGGACAGGCTACGAGCAGTACTTC	CASSFGRGTGYEQYF
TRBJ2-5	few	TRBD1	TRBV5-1	TGCGCCTCAACAGGGGCCGGCATAGAGACCCAGTACTTC	CASTGAGIETQYF
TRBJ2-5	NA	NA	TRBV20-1	TGCAGTGCTAGGGACGGGGGAGGAGAGACCCAGTACTTC	CSARDGGGETQYF
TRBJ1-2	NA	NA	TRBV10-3	TGTGCCATCAGTGGGACAGCGGATGGCTACACCTTC	CAISGTADGYTF
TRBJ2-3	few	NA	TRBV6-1	TGTGCCAGCAGAGTCGACTACCCTAGCACAGATACGCAGTATTTT	CASRVDYPSTDTQYF
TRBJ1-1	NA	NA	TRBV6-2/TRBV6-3	TGTGCCAGCAGTTACGACACACCTACTGAAGCTTTCTTT	CASSYDTPTEAFF
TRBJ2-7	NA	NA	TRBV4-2	TGTGCCAGCAGCCAAGATGGGGCGCGGTACAGCTCCTACGAGCAGTACTTC	CASSQDGARYSSYEQYF
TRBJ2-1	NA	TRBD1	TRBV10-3	TGTGCCATCACGAGGGGGACAGATTACAATGAGCAGTTCTTC	CAITRGTDYNEQFF
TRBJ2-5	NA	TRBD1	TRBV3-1	TGTGCCAGCAGCCAAGATCCTGGGACAGGGGGACGTCGGGAGACCCAGTACTTC	CASSQDPGTGGRRETQYF
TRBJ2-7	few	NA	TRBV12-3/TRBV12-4	TGTGCCAGCAGTTTGGGCGGGCCATCTGGTCCCTACGAGCAGTACTTC	CASSLGGPSGPYEQYF
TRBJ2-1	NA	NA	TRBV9	TGTGCCAGCAGCCCTCCGGGACGGGACACCTCCTACAATGAGCAGTTCTTC	CASSPPGRDTSYNEQFF
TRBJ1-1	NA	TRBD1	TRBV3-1	TGTGCCAGCAGTCGAGACAGGGCATCCAAGGAAGCTTTCTTT	CASSRDRASKEAFF
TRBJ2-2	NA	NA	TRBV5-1	TGCGCCAGCAGCTTGGATAGCAGGGTCACCGGGGAGCTGTTTTTT	CASSLDSRVTGELFF
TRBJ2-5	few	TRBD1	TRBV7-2	TGTGCCAGCAGTTTTAGACAGGGTGGGGTGGAGACCCAGTACTTC	CASSFRQGGVETQYF
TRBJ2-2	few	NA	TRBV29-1	TGCAGCGTTGTCACCGGGGGCGGGGAGCTGTTTTTT	CSVVTGGGELFF
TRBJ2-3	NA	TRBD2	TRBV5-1	TGCGCCAGCAGCTCCCTCGGGACTAGGGGACGATCGGATACGCAGTATTTT	CASSSLGTRGRSDTQYF
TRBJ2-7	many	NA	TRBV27	TGTGCCAGCAGTTTATATCAGGGGGACTCGGCCGAGCAGTACTTC	CASSLYQGDSAEQYF
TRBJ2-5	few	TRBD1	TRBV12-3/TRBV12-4	TGTGCCAGCAGTGCGAAACAGGGGGGCAAGACCCAGTACTTC	CASSAKQGGKTQYF
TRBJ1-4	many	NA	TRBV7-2	TGTGCCAGCAGCTTAGTCCCTTTGGGACACGGGAATGAAAAACTGTTTTTT	CASSLVPLGHGNEKLFF